The 7 T cell receptor beta chains given below trace back to one sample, sequenced in a study of T cell repertoires in cytomegalovirus infection. TCRdb fed the reads into MiXCR, producing one record per CDR3 protein. The data contain approximately 250,000 distinct CDR3 sequences, roughly 10% of them singletons. The sequencing input was PBMCs. The receptors were gathered from a human donor in good health (CMV status not recorded). Some clones in this sample may be carry-over from other donors' samples.

This clonotype has at least ten counts. The chain uses TRBV7-9 and TRBJ2-3; 7 bases fit TRBD1. CDR3 length: 16 residues. V lost 7 bases, J lost 2 bases, and 12 bases stayed unmatched. The germline CDR1 and CDR2 sequences are SEHNR and FQNEAQ (reference sequence). The CDR3 spells CASNTPTGINTDTQYF. CDR3 nucleotides: TGTGCCAGCAACACCCCGACAGGGATTAACACAGATACGCAGTATTTT.

This chain uses TRBV12-3 or TRBV12-4 with TRBJ1-1, with TRBD1 identical over 8 bases. This CDR3 has 18 amino acids. V was pared by 5 bases and J by 3 bases, with 17 bases of the junction left unmatched. Here the CDR3 DNA reads TGTGCCAGCAGTCATCCACCGGGACAGGCTCGGGGGGACACTGAAGCTTTCTTT. Protein sequence: CASSHPPGQARGDTEAFF.

This clonotype appeared once. This chain links TRBV5-1 with TRBJ2-3; 12 positions match TRBD2. CDR3 length: 18 amino acids. Germline CDR1 SGHRS, CDR2 YFSETQ. V shed 4 bases, J shed 5 bases, and the junction held 14 bases outside the gene matches. The CDR3 DNA sequence: TGCGCCAGCAGCCCGGGCGCGTTGACTAGCGGGAGAGGAGATACGCAGTATTTT. Translating gives CASSPGALTSGRGDTQYF.

This clonotype has a count of ten or more. The chain joins TRBV7-2 to TRBJ1-2; no definite D call. The CDR3 spans 14 residues. From germline, CDR1 is SGHTA and CDR2 FQGNSA. Trimming took 4 bases from V and 5 from J, leaving 14 bases between them. DNA for the CDR3: TGTGCCAGCAGCTCAGCAAATACGAATTATGGCTACACCTTC. It yields the protein CASSSANTNYGYTF.

This clonotype showed up many times. The J gene is TRBJ2-2, the V gene TRBV7-2, with 7 bases lining up with TRBD1. The CDR3 has 15 residues. Germline V CDR1 and CDR2: SGHTA, FQGNSA. The V gene end was trimmed by 5 bases and the J gene end by 4 bases; junction bases not matched to a gene: 7. The DNA for the CDR3 is TGTGCCAGCAGCCCCCGGGACAGATTCACCGGGGAGCTGTTTTTT. Translating gives CASSPRDRFTGELFF.

This chain uses TRBV10-3 with TRBJ2-5; 12 bases align to TRBD1. The junction had 5 bases not matched to a gene; V was cut back by 4 bases and J by 2 bases. Germline assignment: CDR1 ENHRY and CDR2 SYGVKD. The CDR3 runs to 16 residues. In nucleotides, the CDR3 is TGTGCCATCAGTGGCGGGACAGGGGGCTTACAAGAGACCCAGTACTTC. This gives the protein CAISGGTGGLQETQYF.

This clonotype was seen at least ten times. The V gene is TRBV7-2, the J gene TRBJ2-6; TRBD1 matches 8 bases. Looked up from germline, CDR1 is SGHTA and CDR2 is FQGNSA. V lost 6 bases to trimming and J lost 2 bases; unmatched junction nucleotides: 6. The CDR3 sequence is 16 residues long. This CDR3 is CASRNTGGTGANVLTF. The DNA for the CDR3 is TGTGCCAGCAGGAATACAGGGGGTACTGGGGCCAACGTCCTGACTTTC. The complete variable domain, with remaining parts taken from reference TRBV7-2 and TRBJ2-6, reads GAGVSQSPSNKVTEKGKDVELRCDPISGHTALYWYRQSLGQGLEFLIYFQGNSAPDKSGLPSDRFSAERTGGSVSTLTIQRTQQEDSAVYLCASRNTGGTGANVLTFGAGSRLTVL.